The clone carrying this T cell receptor beta chain was detected only a few times. The antigen is undetermined. CDR1 is LNHDA, CDR2 SQIVND, per germline (reference sequence). V gave up 7 bases and J gave up 3 bases, with 9 bases separating them. The CDR3 extends over 12 amino acids. The data were obtained in a study of cytomegalovirus exposure and HLA in healthy donors. Study results and caveats: Earlier analysis looked at TCR beta V segments, and most were productive about 87% or about 30% of the time. Many donors shared some public TCRs, even though most TCR sequences were rare.

Primers included in the PCR were 60 Vbeta and 13 Jbeta primers. Sequenced by immunoSEQ multiplex PCR; TCRdb stores in-frame clones only, minus some. Among 130,000 or so clones, about 77% were seen once, and the ten largest hold around 1.6%. The sequence derives from a female donor in good health and CMV-seronegative. This sequence joins TRBV19 and TRBJ1-1, with D unclear. Sequenced sample: PBMCs. The CDR3 region has the DNA TGTGCCAGTAACCCAGGTTACACTGAAGCTTTCTTT. Translated, it gives CASNPGYTEAFF.